Following are 14 T cell receptor beta chains from one sample sequenced in a study of spatial heterogeneity in lung cancer. These receptors' antigens are unknown. Time point specified: sample taken at primary tumor resection. Overall study findings and caveats: Tumoral mutation counts were tracked by counts of expanded intratumoral alpha and beta TCRs.

Each CDR3 protein is one row after TCRdb ran MiXCR on the 5' RACE reads. The table lists some 6,500 distinct CDR3 sequences, about 8.9% of them singletons. The sample was lung tumor tissue, taken at surgery. These receptors came from a female donor with early-stage non-small cell lung cancer.

This clonotype was observed many times. The rearrangement links TRBV7-6 to TRBJ1-4; 7 nucleotides agree with TRBD1. Germline CDR1 and CDR2: SGHVS and FNYEAQ. The V and J ends lost 5 bases and 3 bases, in that order; junction bases with no gene match: 6. CDR3 length: 15 amino acids. The DNA for the CDR3 is TGTGCCAGCAGCGTAACCGGACAGGCTAATGAAAAACTGTTTTTT. Translated, it gives CASSVTGQANEKLFF.

This clonotype was found many times. The chain has TRBV29-1 and TRBJ2-1; 8 bases are a match to TRBD1. Germline CDR1 and CDR2: SQVTM and ANQGSEA. The length of the CDR3 is 15 residues. With 1 base clipped from V and 3 bases from J, the junction kept 5 bases outside the gene matches. Here the CDR3 DNA reads TGCAGCGTTGAAGGGGGGACAGGACTCTACAATGAGCAGTTCTTC. This codes for CSVEGGTGLYNEQFF.

The rearrangement joins TRBV12-3 or TRBV12-4 to TRBJ1-4; D is unclear. The CDR3 consists of 12 residues. The V and J ends lost 3 bases and 8 bases respectively, with 7 bases between them. This CDR3 reads CASSFRVEKLFF. The CDR3 DNA is TGTGCCAGCAGTTTCCGGGTCGAAAAACTGTTTTTT.

CDR3 protein: CASSFAGENTIYF. CDR3 sequence (DNA): TGTGCCAGCAGCTTCGCAGGAGAAAACACCATATATTTT. The V call is TRBV7-9, the J call TRBJ1-3; D ambiguous. V lost 3 bases and J 6 bases, leaving 9 bases between the germline ends. Germline CDR1 and CDR2: SEHNR and FQNEAQ (reference sequence). The CDR3 is 13 residues long.

This clonotype was detected ten times or more. The rearrangement uses TRBV7-3 and TRBJ2-3, with TRBD2 matching 10 bases. The V gene end was trimmed by 1 base and the J gene end by 3 bases; junction bases not matched to a gene: 1. Germline V CDR1 and CDR2: SGHTA, FQGTGA. There are 15 residues in the CDR3. DNA of the CDR3: TGTGCCAGCAGCTTAAGGGGACTAGCGACAGATACGCAGTATTTT. Translating it yields CASSLRGLATDTQYF. The variable domain in full, completed from reference TRBV7-3 and TRBJ2-3, reads GAGVSQTPSNKVTEKGKYVELRCDPISGHTALYWYRQSLGQGPEFLIYFQGTGAADDSGLPNDRFFAVRPEGSVSTLKIQRTERGDSAVYLCASSLRGLATDTQYFGPGTRLTVL.

This clonotype was counted only a few times. The chain recombines TRBV7-9 with TRBJ1-3, with TRBD1 matching 9 bases. The CDR3 runs 14 residues. CDR1 and CDR2 from the germline V gene are SEHNR and FQNEAQ (reference sequence). The J segment lost 8 bases and the V segment lost 4 bases, leaving 6 bases of the junction unmatched. The CDR3 sequence is CASSSDRGGYTIYF. The CDR3 nucleotides are TGTGCCAGCAGCTCAGACAGGGGGGGCTACACCATATATTTT.

This clonotype was seen many times. The V gene is TRBV6-5, the J gene TRBJ2-2; 8 positions agree with TRBD1. This CDR3 contains 15 residues. The V gene's germline CDR1 is MNHEY and CDR2 SVGAGI. V lost 2 bases to trimming and J lost 1 base; unmatched junction nucleotides: 0. CDR3 amino acids: CASSYGQGNTGELFF. The CDR3 DNA sequence: TGTGCCAGCAGTTACGGACAGGGGAACACCGGGGAGCTGTTTTTT.

By sample share, this clonotype is medium-sized (0.01 to 0.1%). The gene calls are TRBV28 and TRBJ2-2; unclear D gene. Germline CDR1 and CDR2: MDHEN and SYDVKM. V lost 6 bases to trimming and J lost 2 bases, with 10 bases between them. The CDR3 extends over 14 amino acids. CDR3 protein: CASRSLSNTGELFF. The CDR3 bases are TGTGCCAGCAGGTCCCTCTCTAACACCGGGGAGCTGTTTTTT.

This clonotype ranks as medium-sized (0.01 to 0.1%). The gene calls are TRBV12-3 or TRBV12-4 and TRBJ1-5, with TRBD1 identical over 9 bases. This CDR3 is built from 16 residues. Germline trimming cut 5 bases from V and 7 bases from J; bases unmatched to any gene: 12. The CDR3 coding sequence is TGTGCCAGCAGTACCCATTGGGACAGGGAAAAACAGCCCCAGCATTTT. This translates into CASSTHWDREKQPQHF.

This clonotype is judged medium-sized. The J gene is TRBJ2-5, the V gene TRBV7-8; TRBD2 aligns across 8 bases. CDR3 length: 18 residues. Germline loops: CDR1 SGHVS, CDR2 FQNEAQ. Losses at the gene ends were 6 bases for V and 2 bases for J; bases not matched to a gene: 17. The CDR3 sequence: CASSLVPRQSGGQETQYF. The CDR3 DNA reads as TGTGCCAGCAGTTTGGTTCCCCGGCAAAGCGGGGGTCAAGAGACCCAGTACTTC.

This clonotype has more than one count but fewer than ten. CDR3 amino acids: CASRAGQLMNTEAFF. In nucleotides, the CDR3 is TGTGCCAGCAGAGCGGGACAGCTCATGAACACTGAAGCTTTCTTT. J is TRBJ1-1 and V is TRBV2; 7 bases agree with TRBD1. V shed 6 bases, J shed 0 bases, and the junction held 7 bases outside the gene matches. The germline V gene encodes CDR1 SNHLY and CDR2 FYNNEI. This CDR3 region has 15 residues.

This clonotype was seen only a few times. The CDR3 sequence is CATSRDRGTGELFF. In DNA form, the CDR3 reads TGTGCCACCAGTCGAGACAGGGGGACCGGGGAGCTGTTTTTT. The chain links TRBV24-1 to TRBJ2-2; 9 nucleotides agree with TRBD1. With V trimmed by 6 bases and J by 5 bases, 3 bases remained unmatched. Looked up from germline, CDR1 is KGHDR and CDR2 is SFDVKD. This CDR3 has 14 residues.

The chain is built from TRBV7-9 and TRBJ1-6; 8 bases line up with TRBD1. The CDR3 length is 13 residues. Germline CDR1 reads SEHNR; CDR2 reads FQNEAQ (reference sequence). V lost 0 bases, J lost 14 bases, and 3 bases stayed unmatched. The CDR3 DNA reads TGTGCCAGCAGCTTAGCCCCGACAGGGGCCCTCCACTTT. This codes for CASSLAPTGALHF.

This clonotype was observed at least ten times. V and J are TRBV5-4 and TRBJ2-7; D is perhaps TRBD1 (8 bases). Trimming removed 6 bases at V and 7 bases at J, with 17 bases between. Germline V CDR1 and CDR2: SGHNT, YYREEE (reference sequence). CDR3 size: 13 residues. This chain's CDR3 is CASNTGGAREQYF. The DNA for the CDR3 is TGTGCCAGCAACACAGGGGGGGCCAGGGAGCAGTACTTC. The full variable domain, with the rest looked up from reference TRBV5-4 and TRBJ2-7, is ETGVTQSPTHLIKTRGQQVTLRCSSQSGHNTVSWYQQALGQGPQFIFQYYREEENGRGNFPPRFSGLQFPNYSSELNVNALELDDSALYLCASNTGGAREQYFGPGTRLTVT.